The clone carrying this T cell receptor (beta chain) came up a few times. This entry belongs to a study of blood T cell repertoires in COVID-19. The wider study: Sites across the United States, Italy and Spain contributed samples from acute and convalescent COVID-19.

The CDR3 is made up of 13 amino acids. CDR1 is MNHEY, CDR2 SVGAGI, per germline. The ends lost 6 bases at V and 7 bases at J; junction bases unmatched: 6. Profiled with immunoSEQ multiplex PCR; TCRdb holds only in-frame clones, not every one. Of 150,000 to 200,000 clones in the sample, around 88% are singletons; the top ten hold around 5%. This clonotype was sampled from a human donor in a cohort sampled during active COVID-19. The chain employs TRBV6-5 and TRBJ2-1, with 7 bases aligning to TRBD2. The sample was peripheral blood. The CDR3 nucleotides are TGTGCCAGCAGGGCTAGCGGTTCGAATGAGCAGTTCTTC. As protein: CASRASGSNEQFF.